The rows below give T cell receptor beta chains drawn from one sample of a study of blood T cell repertoires in COVID-19. Produced via immunoSEQ multiplex PCR; TCRdb's table is partial and in-frame only. The sample contains around 180,000 clones, about 82% of which appear only once. The sequencing sample was made of peripheral blood. The receptors shown here come from a woman aged 25 to 45 with acute or convalescent COVID-19. The CDR3 runs from the conserved cysteine through the conserved F or W. D genes are given only for firm matches. Clone sizes are given selectively: once, few, many, or a class where the clone is expanded.

TRBV15,NA,TRBJ1-5,few,TGTGCCACCAGCCGAGGATTGGATAGCCAACATAGCAATCAGCCCCAGCATTTT,CATSRGLDSQHSNQPQHF
TRBV21-1,NA,TRBJ2-2,NA,TGTGCCAGCAGCAAATGTCGGGACAGGGGGACCACCGGGGAGCTGTTTTTT,CASSKCRDRGTTGELFF
TRBV30,NA,TRBJ1-3,NA,TGTGCCTGGAGGAGCCTCCCGCGGCCAGACACCATATATTTT,CAWRSLPRPDTIYF
TRBV30,NA,TRBJ2-1,once,TGTGCCTGGAGTGTACCTTTAGACTGGCGGGTAGGTGAGCAGTTCTTC,CAWSVPLDWRVGEQFF
TRBV5-1,NA,TRBJ2-1,once,TGCGCCAGCAGCCCTCTATCGTTTGAGCAGTTCTTC,CASSPLSFEQFF
TRBV27,NA,TRBJ1-1,NA,TGTGCCAGCAGTTTTCCAGGGGACACTGAAGCTTTCTTT,CASSFPGDTEAFF
TRBV6-1,NA,TRBJ1-2,NA,TGTGCCAGCAGTGAACAGGGTTTTTCCCTATATGGCTACACCTTC,CASSEQGFSLYGYTF
TRBV7-9,NA,TRBJ1-4,once,TGTGCCAGCAGCTTAGACTCCGAAAAACTGTTTTTT,CASSLDSEKLFF
TRBV27,NA,TRBJ1-1,NA,TGTGCCAGCAGTTTATTCCTGGGGGGGGTAGACACTGAAGCTTTCTTT,CASSLFLGGVDTEAFF
TRBV2,TRBD1,TRBJ1-2,NA,TGTGCCAGCAGTGAACTAAGAGGGGGCCTGGACTATGGCTACACCTTC,CASSELRGGLDYGYTF
TRBV5-4,TRBD1,TRBJ2-3,NA,TGTGCCAGCAGCCCAGACAGGGGGCTAAGCACAGATACGCAGTATTTT,CASSPDRGLSTDTQYF
TRBV18,NA,TRBJ2-3,NA,TGTGCCAGCTCACGGCGCACAGATACGCAGTATTTT,CASSRRTDTQYF
TRBV5-6,NA,TRBJ1-3,NA,TGTGCCAGCAGCTTGGTTATTGGAAACACCATATATTTT,CASSLVIGNTIYF
TRBV15,NA,TRBJ1-2,many,TGTGCCACCAGCAGCTACGGTGGGACAAGCTATGGCTACACCTTC,CATSSYGGTSYGYTF
TRBV27,TRBD1,TRBJ2-1,medium-sized,TGTGCCAGCAGTGATCGGACAGGGGCGTACAATGAGCAGTTCTTC,CASSDRTGAYNEQFF
TRBV5-6,NA,TRBJ1-4,once,TGTGCCAGCAGCTTGGAAAGGGGGGGTCCTGAAAAACTGTTTTTT,CASSLERGGPEKLFF
TRBV7-9,NA,TRBJ1-2,NA,TGTGCCAGCAGCTTAGAAGTTCCAGGGGTTGGGTATGGCTACACCTTC,CASSLEVPGVGYGYTF
TRBV28,TRBD2,TRBJ2-1,few,TGTGCCAGCAGGAGCCGGGGCGGGAGTGATGAGCAGTTCTTC,CASRSRGGSDEQFF
TRBV7-3,TRBD1,TRBJ1-6,NA,TGTGCCAGCAGCCCCGGACAGGGAAGATCACCCCTCCACTTT,CASSPGQGRSPLHF
TRBV11-3,NA,TRBJ2-1,NA,TGTGCCAGCAGCTTAGGGGGCAGTAGGGGAGGCAATGAGCAGTTCTTC,CASSLGGSRGGNEQFF
TRBV4-1,TRBD2,TRBJ2-7,few,TGCGCCAGCAGCCAAGGACTAGCGAAATACGAGCAGTACTTC,CASSQGLAKYEQYF
TRBV30,TRBD1,TRBJ1-4,NA,TGTGCCTGGAGTCCGACAGGGAAGGGAGGAAGGGGAAAACTGTTTTTT,CAWSPTGKGGRGKLFF
TRBV7-2,TRBD1,TRBJ2-7,once,TGTGCCAGCAGCATTATGACAGGGTACGGCCGCGAGCAGTACTTC,CASSIMTGYGREQYF
TRBV12-5,NA,TRBJ2-1,NA,TGTGCTAGTGCCCCCCCGAGTAGCTCCTACAATGAGCAGTTCTTC,CASAPPSSSYNEQFF
TRBV4-1,NA,TRBJ1-5,NA,TGCGCCAGCAGCATCGAAGGTACTGAGGAGCCCCAGCATTTT,CASSIEGTEEPQHF
TRBV11-3,NA,TRBJ2-2,NA,TGTGCCAGCAGCTTAGGGGCCATGGGGGAGCTGTTTTTT,CASSLGAMGELFF
TRBV6-6,TRBD1,TRBJ1-2,NA,TGTGCCAGCAGCCGAGTCGACACCCGGAGGACAGGGAGAGGTGGCTACACCTTC,CASSRVDTRRTGRGGYTF
TRBV6-2/TRBV6-3,TRBD1,TRBJ2-1,NA,TGTGCCAGCAGTTTCTTCCCGGGACAGGGTGACAATGAGCAGTTCTTC,CASSFFPGQGDNEQFF
TRBV28,NA,TRBJ1-3,NA,TGTGCCAGCAGCCAGACAGGAAGAGGAAACACCATATATTTT,CASSQTGRGNTIYF
TRBV27,NA,TRBJ1-5,NA,TGTGCCAGCAGTCCCCGTCCCGCCCTGTGGAGGGCTGATCAGCCCCAGCATTTT,CASSPRPALWRADQPQHF
TRBV11-2,NA,TRBJ1-4,NA,TGTGCCAGCAGCTTAGATCCAGGGGATGAAAAACTGTTTTTT,CASSLDPGDEKLFF
TRBV28,TRBD1,TRBJ1-4,NA,TGTGCCAGCACCGCCCCGGGACAGCTACTCGGAAAACTGTTTTTT,CASTAPGQLLGKLFF
TRBV9,NA,TRBJ1-1,NA,TGTGCCAGCAGCGTAGACGGGAACACTGAAGCTTTCTTT,CASSVDGNTEAFF
TRBV10-1,NA,TRBJ1-1,NA,TGCGCCAGCAGAGGGCGGGTTCCCATGAACACTGAAGCTTTCTTT,CASRGRVPMNTEAFF
TRBV7-2,NA,TRBJ2-2,NA,TGTGCCAGCAGCCTTCCCGGGGAGCTGTTTTTT,CASSLPGELFF
TRBV11-2,NA,TRBJ2-2,NA,TGTGCCAGCAGCTTATTACAGGTCTCCGGGGAGCTGTTTTTT,CASSLLQVSGELFF
TRBV28,NA,TRBJ1-4,NA,TGTGCCAGCAGTTTGGCACAAGCGAGGGTTGAAAAACTGTTTTTT,CASSLAQARVEKLFF
TRBV3-1/TRBV3-2,TRBD2,TRBJ2-2,NA,TGTGCCAGCCCGAGACTAGCGGGAGTTACCGGGGAGCTGTTTTTT,CASPRLAGVTGELFF
TRBV18,TRBD1,TRBJ1-2,NA,TGTGCCAGCTCACCGGGGACAGGGAGGAACTATGGCTACACCTTC,CASSPGTGRNYGYTF
TRBV7-9,NA,TRBJ2-1,NA,TGTGCCAGCAGCTTACCACAGGGAAGGAATGAGCAGTTCTTC,CASSLPQGRNEQFF
TRBV7-9,NA,TRBJ2-7,once,TGTGCCAGCAGCCCCGGCTACGAGCAGTACTTC,CASSPGYEQYF
TRBV27,TRBD1,TRBJ2-3,NA,TGTGCCAGCAGTACCTGGACAGGGGGGGGCACAGATACGCAGTATTTT,CASSTWTGGGTDTQYF
TRBV18,TRBD1,TRBJ2-2,NA,TGTGCCAGCTCACCAACGACAGGGGTGAACACCGGGGAGCTGTTTTTT,CASSPTTGVNTGELFF
TRBV13,TRBD2,TRBJ2-3,once,TGTGCCAGCAGCTCCCTCGCGAGCGGGGCCCCAGATACGCAGTATTTT,CASSSLASGAPDTQYF
TRBV21-1,NA,TRBJ2-7,NA,TGTGCCAGCAGCAATCCTATCTACGAGCAGTACTTC,CASSNPIYEQYF
TRBV16,NA,TRBJ1-1,NA,TGTGCCTCAAGTCCCATGGGAGTTAACACTGAAGCTTTCTTT,CASSPMGVNTEAFF
TRBV10-2,NA,TRBJ2-5,NA,TGCGCCAGCAGTGAGTCTGGGGGGGAGACCCAGTACTTC,CASSESGGETQYF
TRBV5-4,NA,TRBJ2-1,NA,TGTGCCAGCAGCTTGGGTACAGGGCGTTTATACAATGAGCAGTTCTTC,CASSLGTGRLYNEQFF
TRBV5-4,NA,TRBJ2-2,NA,TGTGCCAGCAGCTTAGCTAGCAGCTTTACCGGGGAGCTGTTTTTT,CASSLASSFTGELFF
TRBV5-1,TRBD1,TRBJ1-1,NA,TGCGCCAGCAGCCCGGGGACAGGACCCCTGGGGGGCCCGACTGAAGCTTTCTTT,CASSPGTGPLGGPTEAFF
TRBV6-2/TRBV6-3,TRBD2,TRBJ2-7,NA,TGTGCCAGCAGCCGGGGACTAGCGGGAGCTAACGAGCAGTACTTC,CASSRGLAGANEQYF
TRBV6-1,NA,TRBJ1-1,once,TGTGCCAGCAGTGACAGGGGTTTGAACACTGAAGCTTTCTTT,CASSDRGLNTEAFF
TRBV7-9,TRBD1,TRBJ2-3,NA,TGTGCCAGCAGCCCGGACAGGCCGCAGGGGTCAGATACGCAGTATTTT,CASSPDRPQGSDTQYF
TRBV15,NA,TRBJ1-2,NA,TGTGCCACCAGCAGGGAGGGCGGGGACTATGGCTACACCTTC,CATSREGGDYGYTF